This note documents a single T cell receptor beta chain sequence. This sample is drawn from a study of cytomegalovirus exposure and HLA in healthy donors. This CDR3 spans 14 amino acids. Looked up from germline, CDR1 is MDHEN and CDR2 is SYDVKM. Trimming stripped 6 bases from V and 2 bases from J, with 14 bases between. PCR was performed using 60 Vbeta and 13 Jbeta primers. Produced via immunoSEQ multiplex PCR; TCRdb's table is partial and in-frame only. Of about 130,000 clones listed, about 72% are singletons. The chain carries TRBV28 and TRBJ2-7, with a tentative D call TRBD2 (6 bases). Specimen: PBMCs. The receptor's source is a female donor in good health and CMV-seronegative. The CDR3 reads CASRPYSGTYEQYF. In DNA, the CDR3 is TGTGCCAGCAGGCCCTATAGCGGCACCTACGAGCAGTACTTC.